Shown below are 13 T cell receptor beta chains from a single sample sequenced in a study of circulating CD8 cells and anti-PD-1 response in melanoma. The QIAseq Immune Repertoire TCR panel built the libraries from approximately 15 ng of total RNA. TCRdb passed the reads through MiXCR, listing each CDR3 protein once. The sample holds over 400 distinct CDR3 sequences, roughly 9.2% seen once. Sorting of live CD3+CD8+TCRalphabeta+ cells by PD-1 and/or TIGIT gave four subsets. This specimen consisted of CD8+ T cells from PBMCs, obtained at baseline or after one month of anti-PD-1 therapy (not recorded which). The receptor source for this set is a human donor with melanoma.

The J gene is TRBJ2-4, the V gene TRBV27; D not resolved. Trimming took 3 bases from V and 7 from J, leaving 25 bases between them. CDR3 length: 18 amino acids. Germline values: CDR1 MNHEY, CDR2 SMNVEV (reference sequence). The CDR3 reads CASSFWPHHPILMNIQYF. The CDR3 coding sequence is TGTGCCAGCAGTTTTTGGCCCCACCATCCCATTTTGATGAACATTCAGTACTTC.

This clonotype is termed medium-sized. The V and J genes are TRBV27 and TRBJ1-5; unclear D gene. The CDR3 is 17 amino acids. The germline gives CDR1 MNHEY, CDR2 SMNVEV (reference sequence). Trimming stripped 3 bases from V and 1 base from J, with 16 bases between. CDR3 residues: CASSFPRGRESNQPQHF. The DNA of the CDR3 is TGTGCCAGCAGTTTTCCCCGAGGACGGGAAAGCAATCAGCCCCAGCATTTT.

Within the sample, this clonotype is medium-sized (0.01 to 0.1%). This sequence joins TRBV4-1 and TRBJ1-2; 8 bases are a match to TRBD1. The germline V gene encodes CDR1 MGHRA and CDR2 YSYEKL. The V and J ends lost 0 bases and 9 bases, in that order; junction bases with no gene match: 6. The length of the CDR3 is 14 residues. The CDR3 nucleotides are TGCGCCAGCAGCCAAGATCTGTGGACAGGGCGCTACACCTTC. It codes for CASSQDLWTGRYTF.

This clonotype is deemed large. V is TRBV9 and J is TRBJ2-3, with unresolved D. CDR3 length: 16 residues. V lost 4 bases and J 0 bases, leaving 15 bases between the germline ends. The germline V gene has CDR1 SGDLS and CDR2 YYNGEE. The CDR3 loop is CASSPAQSTSTDTQYF. As DNA, the CDR3 is TGTGCCAGCAGCCCCGCGCAAAGCACCAGCACAGATACGCAGTATTTT.

By sample fraction, this clonotype is medium-sized (0.01 to 0.1%). The chain couples TRBV7-6 to TRBJ2-7; tentatively, D is TRBD1 (5 bases). Trimming removed 2 bases at V and 6 bases at J, with 11 bases between. The CDR3 sequence is 13 residues long. Germline assignment: CDR1 SGHVS and CDR2 FNYEAQ. CDR3 region: CASSLRPQGEQYF. DNA of the CDR3: TGTGCCAGCAGCTTAAGGCCCCAGGGCGAGCAGTACTTC.

This clonotype is large (0.1 to 1%) in the sample. The chain links TRBV19 to TRBJ1-1; D gene uncertain. Germline V gives CDR1 LNHDA, CDR2 SQIVND (reference sequence). This CDR3 has 14 amino acids. Trimming removed 5 bases from V and 0 bases from J, with 10 bases in between. This CDR3 reads CASSPLTVNTEAFF. CDR3 nucleotides: TGTGCCAGTAGTCCTCTGACTGTGAACACTGAAGCTTTCTTT.

Judged by abundance, this clonotype is large. This chain uses TRBV4-3 with TRBJ2-2; TRBD1 is a possible D gene (7 bases). Trimming removed 7 bases from V and 2 bases from J, with 17 bases in between. The CDR3 contains 16 residues. Per germline, CDR1 LGHNA and CDR2 YSLEER. The CDR3 loop reads CASKERGTVNTGELFF. In DNA form, the CDR3 reads TGCGCCAGCAAAGAACGCGGGACAGTAAACACCGGGGAGCTGTTTTTT.

By share, this clonotype ranks as large. The chain carries TRBV5-4 and TRBJ2-3; a weak D match, TRBD2 (5 bases). CDR3 length: 14 residues. Per the germline V gene, CDR1 is SGHNT and CDR2 is YYREEE (reference sequence). Between the trimmed V and J ends, which lost 5 bases and 6 bases, there was a span of 16 bases. CDR3 in DNA: TGTGCCAGCAGAATCAGAGGGCAGGAGGATACGCAGTATTTT. This sequence encodes CASRIRGQEDTQYF.

By sample fraction, this clonotype is large. The chain recombines TRBV27 with TRBJ1-4, with D unclear. V was cut by 2 bases and J by 7 bases, with 14 bases left in between. CDR3 size: 15 residues. Germline V gene lookup returns CDR1 MNHEY and CDR2 SMNVEV (reference sequence). In DNA form, the CDR3 reads TGTGCCAGCAGTTTACTCGTAGGGTCAGGTGAAAAACTGTTTTTT. As protein: CASSLLVGSGEKLFF.

This chain joins TRBV28 and TRBJ2-7; weak D call: TRBD2 (5 bases). The CDR3 contains 14 residues. Germline assignment: CDR1 MDHEN and CDR2 SYDVKM. Between the trimmed V and J ends, which lost 5 bases and 4 bases, there was a span of 15 bases. The CDR3 protein is CASSPRTAPYEQYF. CDR3 nucleotide sequence: TGTGCCAGCAGTCCCCGGACTGCACCTTACGAGCAGTACTTC.

This clonotype is large in the sample. The chain has TRBV11-2 and TRBJ1-1; no reliable D call. This CDR3 contains 15 residues. Germline loops: CDR1 SGHAT, CDR2 FQNNGV. V lost 1 base to trimming and J lost 1 base, with 10 bases between them. The CDR3 DNA sequence: TGTGCCAGCAGCTTAGCTGTAGGTCCGAACACTGAAGCTTTCTTT. It codes for CASSLAVGPNTEAFF.

Within the sample, this clonotype is large. V is TRBV19 and J is TRBJ1-1; 7 bases map to TRBD1. Germline assignment: CDR1 LNHDA and CDR2 SQIVND (reference sequence). Trimming took 3 bases from V and 2 from J; bases not matched to a gene: 6. CDR3 length equals 15 residues. The CDR3: CASSIEGDRNTEAFF. Here the CDR3 DNA reads TGTGCCAGTAGTATCGAGGGGGACAGAAACACTGAAGCTTTCTTT.

Relative to its sample, this clonotype is medium-sized (0.01 to 0.1%). The chain joins TRBV27 to TRBJ2-7, with D tentatively TRBD1 (5 bases). V was shortened by 6 bases and J by 5 bases, with 17 bases between the two germline ends. The germline V gene encodes CDR1 MNHEY and CDR2 SMNVEV (reference sequence). The CDR3 spans 14 residues. This CDR3 reads CASSHQGVRNEQYF. The CDR3 DNA reads TGTGCCAGCAGCCATCAAGGGGTTCGGAACGAGCAGTACTTC.